Following are 10 T cell receptor beta chains from one sample sequenced in a study of shared clonotypes between healthy human individuals. This table comes from immunoSEQ multiplex PCR, and its TCRdb copy is limited to in-frame clones, with some not included. The profile shows fewer than 2.5 million clones, 93% of them singletons. The specimen sequenced was naive CD4+ T cells from PBMCs. This sample's subset: CD45RA+ positively selected. The receptors were sampled from a man between 18 and 35 years old in good health. Some clones in this sample may be carry-over from other donors' samples.

The chain is built from TRBV9 and TRBJ2-5; 10 bases map to TRBD2. The CDR3 runs to 16 residues. CDR1 and CDR2 from the germline V gene are SGDLS and YYNGEE. V was clipped by 0 bases and J by 5 bases; unmatched bases: 7. The DNA for the CDR3 is TGTGCCAGCAGCGTAGATCGAGCGGGAGGGGGGGAGACCCAGTACTTC. This gives the protein CASSVDRAGGGETQYF.

The chain employs TRBV11-3 and TRBJ2-5, with 8 bases fitting TRBD1. The tail of the sequence fits TRBJ2-7 better, so the J call may be wrong. Germline CDR1 is SGHNT and CDR2 is YENEEA. The CDR3 covers 17 residues. CDR3 protein: CASSLPSGHRGDHEQYF. The DNA for the CDR3 is TGTGCCAGCAGCTTACCCTCGGGGCACAGGGGGGACCACGAGCAGTACTTC.

The chain carries TRBV10-3 and TRBJ1-2; 8 bases agree with TRBD1. Losses at the gene ends were 10 bases for V and 2 bases for J; bases not matched to a gene: 6. The CDR3 length is 13 residues. Germline assignment: CDR1 ENHRY and CDR2 SYGVKD. The CDR3 reads CATSPGGNYGYTF. The CDR3, as DNA: TGTGCCACCTCCCCAGGGGGCAACTATGGCTACACCTTC.

This sequence joins TRBV29-1 and TRBJ1-1; D may be TRBD1 (5 bases). The CDR3 is made up of 12 amino acids. The germline gives CDR1 SQVTM, CDR2 ANQGSEA. The germline V and J ends were trimmed by 3 bases and 5 bases, with 10 bases remaining between them. The CDR3 loop is CSVEGPGTEAFF. CDR3 in DNA: TGCAGCGTTGAGGGGCCCGGGACTGAAGCTTTCTTT. The whole variable domain, filled in from reference TRBV29-1 and TRBJ1-1, reads SAVISQKPSRDICQRGTSLTIQCQVDSQVTMMFWYRQQPGQSLTLIATANQGSEATYESGFVIDKFPISRPNLTFSTLTVSNMSPEDSSIYLCSVEGPGTEAFFGQGTRLTVV.

In regard to this clone: Other nucleotide sequences in the sample specify the same CDR3. The chain links TRBV27 to TRBJ1-5; D not resolved. Trimming pared 1 base from V and 4 bases from J, leaving 11 bases between. The CDR3 consists of 15 residues. From germline, CDR1 is MNHEY and CDR2 SMNVEV (reference sequence). CDR3 protein: CASSLFGLGNQPQHF. CDR3 DNA: TGTGCCAGCAGTTTATTCGGGCTCGGGAATCAGCCCCAGCATTTT.

This clone was seen more than once but under ten times. The chain uses TRBV12-5 and TRBJ1-1, with TRBD1 identical over 7 bases. The CDR3 totals 11 residues. J lost 12 bases, V lost 5 bases, and 6 bases had no gene match. Germline V gene lookup returns CDR1 LGHNT and CDR2 FRNRAP. The CDR3 region has the DNA TGTGCTAGTGGTAAGACAGGGTTGACTTTCTTT. It encodes CASGKTGLTFF.

The CDR3 DNA reads as TGTGCCAGCAGTCGGGGGGAATACGAGCAGTACTTC. It specifies CASSRGEYEQYF. The chain joins TRBV7-2 to TRBJ2-7, with TRBD2 matching over 7 bases. Germline V lookup: CDR1 SGHTA, CDR2 FQGNSA. The CDR3 runs 12 residues. V shed 6 bases and J 4 bases; nucleotides not matched to a gene: 3.

The V gene is TRBV18, the J gene TRBJ1-3; D remains unclear. The length of the CDR3 is 15 residues. V was trimmed by 5 bases and J by 0 bases, leaving 11 bases between them. Germline loops: CDR1 KGHSH, CDR2 LQKENI. The CDR3 region has the DNA TGTGCCAGCTCAAGAGGCCTACACTCTGGAAACACCATATATTTT. Amino acids: CASSRGLHSGNTIYF. The full variable domain, rest sourced from reference TRBV18 and TRBJ1-3, is NAGVMQNPRHLVRRRGQEARLRCSPMKGHSHVYWYRQLPEEGLKFMVYLQKENIIDESGMPKERFSAEFPKEGPSILRIQQVVRGDSAAYFCASSRGLHSGNTIYFGEGSWLTVV.

CDR3 nucleotides: TGTGCCAGCAGTCTACCGGGACAGGGGGTACATTTT. Amino acids: CASSLPGQGVHF. This rearrangement joins TRBV27 to TRBJ1-5; TRBD1 agrees at 11 bases. Germline CDR1 is MNHEY and CDR2 is SMNVEV (reference sequence). Germline trimming cut 5 bases from V and 16 bases from J; bases unmatched to any gene: 7. The CDR3 is made up of 12 amino acids.

V usage is TRBV4-2 and J usage is TRBJ2-2; 10 bases fit TRBD2. Germline loops: CDR1 LGHNA, CDR2 YNFKEQ. This CDR3 contains 16 residues. V lost 1 base to trimming and J lost 6 bases; unmatched junction nucleotides: 5. For the CDR3, the DNA is TGTGCCAGCAGCCAAGTAAGCGGGAGGGCCCCCGGGGAGCTGTTTTTT. The encoded protein is CASSQVSGRAPGELFF.